Listed below are T cell receptor beta chains from one sample, sequenced in a study of blood T cell repertoires in COVID-19. The repertoire was sequenced with immunoSEQ multiplex PCR; TCRdb's copy has only in-frame clones and lacks some. The sample records around 130,000 clones, about 90% being singletons. Sequencing was done on a sample of peripheral blood. These receptors all come from a woman between 55 and 75 years old with acute or convalescent COVID-19. Both conserved end residues are part of each CDR3. The D gene is left open where the match is weak. Some rows have no size entry. The others give once, few or many, or a class for an expanded clone.

V gene,clone size,D gene,J gene,CDR3 protein,CDR3 DNA
TRBV25-1,-,TRBD1,TRBJ1-1,CASSVTGGADTEAFF,TGTGCCAGCAGTGTGACAGGGGGCGCGGACACTGAAGCTTTCTTT
TRBV5-1,-,-,TRBJ2-1,CASSLGQSYNEQFF,TGCGCCAGCAGCTTGGGCCAGTCCTACAATGAGCAGTTCTTC
TRBV7-3,-,-,TRBJ2-6,CASRSTGANVLTF,TGTGCCAGCAGGAGTACTGGGGCCAACGTCCTGACTTTC
TRBV18,-,TRBD1,TRBJ1-1,CASSPEGQGAFF,TGTGCCAGCTCACCAGAGGGACAGGGGGCTTTCTTT
TRBV30,-,-,TRBJ2-2,CAWSVGGTSNTGELFF,TGTGCCTGGAGTGTAGGGGGAACCTCTAACACCGGGGAGCTGTTTTTT
TRBV5-1,-,-,TRBJ1-1,CASSLGRQMVGYEAFF,TGCGCCAGCAGCTTGGGGAGGCAGATGGTTGGCTATGAAGCTTTCTTT
TRBV6-6,-,-,TRBJ1-2,CASSYSRQVYGYTF,TGTGCCAGCAGTTACTCGAGACAGGTCTATGGCTACACCTTC
TRBV4-1,-,-,TRBJ2-3,CASSALRTDTQYF,TGCGCCAGCAGCGCCCTCAGGACAGATACGCAGTATTTT
TRBV7-2,many,TRBD1,TRBJ1-5,CAIDTGGNQPQHF,TGTGCCATCGATACAGGGGGCAATCAGCCCCAGCATTTT
TRBV19,-,-,TRBJ1-5,CASSSRRVDQPQHF,TGTGCCAGTAGTTCCCGCAGGGTCGATCAGCCCCAGCATTTT
TRBV28,-,TRBD1,TRBJ1-2,CASSVNRGRHYGYTF,TGTGCCAGCAGTGTTAACAGGGGGCGTCACTATGGCTACACCTTC
TRBV19,few,-,TRBJ1-1,CASSIDWAGRENTEAFF,TGTGCCAGTAGTATAGACTGGGCAGGGAGGGAGAACACTGAAGCTTTCTTT
TRBV11-2,-,-,TRBJ1-2,CASSLDRTYGYTF,TGTGCCAGCAGCTTAGATAGGACTTATGGCTACACCTTC
TRBV3-1/TRBV3-2,-,-,TRBJ1-2,CASSHTYRSQGYTF,TGTGCCAGCAGCCATACTTACAGATCTCAAGGCTACACCTTC
TRBV7-9,-,-,TRBJ1-1,CASSLGQPEAFF,TGTGCCAGCAGCCTCGGACAGCCGGAAGCTTTCTTT
TRBV30,-,TRBD1,TRBJ1-6,CAWSPGQGMNSPLHF,TGTGCCTGGAGCCCCGGACAGGGGATGAATTCACCCCTCCACTTT
TRBV7-2,-,-,TRBJ1-1,CASSLALRNTEAFF,TGTGCCAGCAGCTTAGCGTTGAGGAACACTGAAGCTTTCTTT
TRBV6-1,once,TRBD1,TRBJ2-2,CASSGTRGPNTGELFF,TGTGCCAGCAGTGGAACCAGGGGGCCGAACACCGGGGAGCTGTTTTTT
TRBV3-1/TRBV3-2,-,-,TRBJ1-2,CASSPVQRMSGYTF,TGTGCCAGCAGCCCGGTGCAGCGTATGTCTGGCTACACCTTC
TRBV15,-,-,TRBJ1-2,CATSRAPRESYGYTF,TGTGCCACCAGCAGAGCCCCCCGCGAGTCGTATGGCTACACCTTC
TRBV5-4,-,TRBD1,TRBJ1-2,CASSSRDRGPFGYTF,TGTGCCAGCAGCTCCCGGGACAGGGGTCCGTTTGGCTACACCTTC
TRBV28,once,-,TRBJ1-2,CASRKGGRNGYTF,TGTGCCAGCAGGAAGGGGGGGAGAAATGGCTACACCTTC
TRBV9,-,-,TRBJ1-4,CASSPRGWDEKLFF,TGTGCCAGCAGCCCCCGGGGGTGGGATGAAAAACTGTTTTTT
TRBV5-1,-,-,TRBJ1-1,CASSLNMNTEAFF,TGCGCCAGCAGCTTGAATATGAACACTGAAGCTTTCTTT
TRBV19,-,TRBD1,TRBJ1-2,CAIGTGTRYGYTF,TGTGCCATTGGGACAGGGACTCGCTATGGCTACACCTTC
TRBV30,-,TRBD1,TRBJ2-7,CAWSPGTGEEYF,TGTGCCTGGAGTCCCGGGACAGGGGAGGAGTACTTC
TRBV19,-,-,TRBJ1-2,CASSFVRGASGDYGYTF,TGTGCCAGTAGTTTCGTTCGGGGGGCGTCAGGGGACTATGGCTACACCTTC
TRBV6-6,-,TRBD1,TRBJ1-2,CASSRRTGENYGYTF,TGTGCCAGCAGTAGAAGGACAGGAGAGAACTATGGCTACACCTTC
TRBV28,-,-,TRBJ1-2,CASSLMGAQGNYGYTF,TGTGCCAGCAGTTTAATGGGGGCGCAGGGAAACTATGGCTACACCTTC
TRBV10-3,-,-,TRBJ1-2,CAISEPLQIPGGEGYTF,TGTGCCATCAGTGAGCCGCTCCAAATCCCGGGCGGGGAAGGCTACACCTTC
TRBV11-2,-,-,TRBJ1-5,CASSLERGQPQHF,TGTGCCAGCAGCTTGGAGCGGGGGCAGCCCCAGCATTTT
TRBV5-1,-,TRBD1,TRBJ2-7,CASSPGQLYREQYF,TGCGCCAGCAGCCCGGGACAGCTTTATAGAGAGCAGTACTTC
TRBV27,once,-,TRBJ2-3,CASSLSQIRDTDTQYF,TGTGCCAGCAGTTTATCGCAGATTCGGGACACAGATACGCAGTATTTT
TRBV12-3/TRBV12-4,-,-,TRBJ2-1,CASRRDLYNEQFF,TGTGCCAGCAGGCGGGACTTGTATAATGAGCAGTTCTTC
TRBV2,-,TRBD1,TRBJ2-1,CASSEGGTDSYNEQFF,TGTGCCAGCAGTGAAGGGGGGACAGACTCCTACAATGAGCAGTTCTTC